The present T cell receptor (beta chain) was sequenced within a study of blood T cell repertoires in COVID-19. The CDR3 contains 14 residues. V shed 5 bases, J shed 8 bases, and the junction held 6 bases outside the gene matches. Germline V gives CDR1 LGHNT, CDR2 FRNRAP. Authors' data handling: Amplification of reference gene primers was used by the study to estimate nucleated cell counts. Assay: immunoSEQ multiplex PCR; the TCRdb copy retains only in-frame clones and omits some. V, J and clone size are those of that table, while D and trimming were read from the DNA. This sample has about 200,000 clones, with under 90% found just once.

This rearrangement joins TRBV12-5 to TRBJ2-1, with 10 bases that match TRBD1. The sample was peripheral blood. The TCR was taken from a woman in her thirties or forties with active or convalescent COVID-19. The CDR3 protein is CASGPGTGVDEQFF. Here the CDR3 DNA reads TGTGCTAGTGGTCCCGGGACAGGGGTTGATGAGCAGTTCTTC.